A selection of T cell receptor beta chains follows, all from one sample in a study of cytomegalovirus exposure and HLA in healthy donors. Data came from immunoSEQ multiplex PCR; TCRdb stores just in-frame clones and leaves some out. The sample includes 68,000 or so clones, 90% to 95% of them seen just once. Sequenced: PBMCs. Receptor source: a young man in good health and CMV-seronegative. Each CDR3 is given with its conserved first and last residue. The D gene is left open where the match is weak. The size of a clone is reported for some rows only, either as once, few or many, or as a class for expanded clones.

D: -
size: -
J: TRBJ2-7
V: TRBV7-9
CDR3: CASSSRDSTYEQYF
DNA: TGTGCCAGCAGCTCGCGGGACAGTACCTACGAGCAGTACTTC

D: TRBD1
size: -
J: TRBJ2-1
V: TRBV2
CDR3: CASKGIDRGRGDEQFF
DNA: TGTGCCAGCAAGGGGATTGACAGGGGGCGCGGGGATGAGCAGTTCTTC

D: TRBD2
size: -
J: TRBJ2-2
V: TRBV6-1
CDR3: CASGEDTGELFF
DNA: TGCGCTAGCGGGGAGGACACCGGGGAGCTGTTTTTT

D: -
size: -
J: TRBJ1-1
V: TRBV20-1
CDR3: CSGRDNTEAFF
DNA: TGCAGCGGTCGGGATAACACTGAAGCTTTCTTT

D: -
size: -
J: TRBJ2-3
V: TRBV6-5
CDR3: CASSSGGPDTQYF
DNA: TGTGCCAGCAGTTCCGGGGGTCCAGATACGCAGTATTTT

D: TRBD1
size: -
J: TRBJ1-5
V: TRBV2
CDR3: CASSEAKGASNQPQHF
DNA: TGTGCCAGCAGTGAAGCGAAGGGGGCAAGCAATCAGCCCCAGCATTTT

D: TRBD1
size: -
J: TRBJ1-2
V: TRBV27
CDR3: CASSYGTGENYGYTF
DNA: TGTGCCAGCAGTTACGGGACAGGGGAAAACTATGGCTACACCTTC

D: TRBD2
size: -
J: TRBJ2-3
V: TRBV9
CDR3: CASSAGTSGTDTQYF
DNA: TGTGCCAGCAGCGCCGGGACTAGCGGCACAGATACGCAGTATTTT

D: -
size: -
J: TRBJ1-3
V: TRBV4-2
CDR3: CASSQGGWAGNTIYF
DNA: TGTGCCAGCAGCCAGGGGGGGTGGGCTGGAAACACCATATATTTT

D: TRBD1
size: -
J: TRBJ1-1
V: TRBV6-5
CDR3: CASSRTGGTEAFF
DNA: TGTGCCAGCAGTAGGACAGGGGGCACTGAAGCTTTCTTT

D: TRBD1
size: -
J: TRBJ2-2
V: TRBV28
CDR3: CATSGTGNTGELFF
DNA: TGTGCCACCTCCGGGACAGGAAACACCGGGGAGCTGTTTTTT

D: TRBD1
size: -
J: TRBJ1-1
V: TRBV10-3
CDR3: CAIGDRGPNTEAFF
DNA: TGTGCCATCGGAGACAGGGGGCCGAACACTGAAGCTTTCTTT

D: TRBD1
size: few
J: TRBJ1-4
V: TRBV28
CDR3: CASSSGTATNEKLFF
DNA: TGTGCCAGCAGCTCCGGGACAGCAACTAATGAAAAACTGTTTTTT

D: TRBD1
size: once
J: TRBJ2-7
V: TRBV10-3
CDR3: CAIMSPGQKGYEQYF
DNA: TGTGCCATCATGTCACCGGGACAGAAGGGCTACGAGCAGTACTTC

D: -
size: once
J: TRBJ1-1
V: TRBV29-1
CDR3: CSVGERGTEAFF
DNA: TGCAGCGTTGGTGAACGAGGGACTGAAGCTTTCTTT

D: TRBD1
size: -
J: TRBJ2-3
V: TRBV18
CDR3: CASSPLSGTDTDTQYF
DNA: TGTGCCAGCTCACCACTCTCCGGGACAGACACAGATACGCAGTATTTT

D: TRBD2
size: -
J: TRBJ2-3
V: TRBV9
CDR3: CASSVSTSGTDTQYF
DNA: TGTGCCAGCAGCGTAAGCACTAGCGGCACAGATACGCAGTATTTT

D: -
size: -
J: TRBJ1-5
V: TRBV28
CDR3: CASSLSGGGNQPQHF
DNA: TGTGCCAGCAGTTTATCTGGGGGCGGCAATCAGCCCCAGCATTTT

D: -
size: -
J: TRBJ2-1
V: TRBV7-3
CDR3: CASSPYTSSYNEQFF
DNA: TGTGCCAGCAGCCCCTATACGAGCTCCTACAATGAGCAGTTCTTC

D: -
size: -
J: TRBJ1-3
V: TRBV7-8
CDR3: CASSLVEAKTSGNTIYF
DNA: TGTGCCAGCAGCTTAGTGGAAGCTAAGACTTCTGGAAACACCATATATTTT

D: -
size: once
J: TRBJ2-3
V: TRBV2
CDR3: CASSYFSMGDTQYF
DNA: TGTGCCAGCAGCTACTTTTCAATGGGCGATACGCAGTATTTT

D: TRBD2
size: -
J: TRBJ2-7
V: TRBV5-1
CDR3: CASSLGGGRAYEQYF
DNA: TGCGCCAGCAGCTTGGGTGGCGGGAGGGCCTACGAGCAGTACTTC

D: -
size: -
J: TRBJ2-7
V: TRBV18
CDR3: CASSTTDSSYEQYF
DNA: TGTGCCAGCTCCACGACAGACAGCTCCTACGAGCAGTACTTC

D: TRBD2
size: -
J: TRBJ2-3
V: TRBV11-3
CDR3: CASSLRALAGSTDTQYF
DNA: TGTGCCAGCAGCTTGCGAGCCCTAGCGGGAAGCACAGATACGCAGTATTTT

D: TRBD2
size: -
J: TRBJ2-7
V: TRBV6-6
CDR3: CASSTSGSSYEQYF
DNA: TGTGCCAGCAGTACGAGCGGGAGCTCCTACGAGCAGTACTTC

D: TRBD2
size: -
J: TRBJ2-1
V: TRBV9
CDR3: CASSPRLAGVEEQFF
DNA: TGTGCCAGCAGCCCGAGACTAGCGGGAGTCGAGGAGCAGTTCTTC

D: -
size: -
J: TRBJ2-7
V: TRBV29-1
CDR3: CSVEGISFPEQYF
DNA: TGCAGCGTTGAAGGTATTAGCTTTCCCGAGCAGTACTTC

D: TRBD1
size: -
J: TRBJ2-2
V: TRBV28
CDR3: CASSPGQGRTGELFF
DNA: TGTGCCAGCAGTCCTGGACAGGGACGGACCGGGGAGCTGTTTTTT

D: -
size: -
J: TRBJ2-2
V: TRBV5-1
CDR3: CASSLSSVNTGELFF
DNA: TGCGCCAGCAGCTTGTCTAGCGTAAACACCGGGGAGCTGTTTTTT

D: TRBD2
size: -
J: TRBJ2-7
V: TRBV7-8
CDR3: CASSFWEGSPYEQYF
DNA: TGTGCCAGCAGCTTTTGGGAGGGAAGCCCCTACGAGCAGTACTTC

D: -
size: -
J: TRBJ2-7
V: TRBV9
CDR3: CASGGTFSSYEQYF
DNA: TGTGCCAGTGGAGGGACTTTCTCATCCTACGAGCAGTACTTC

D: -
size: few
J: TRBJ2-6
V: TRBV6-4
CDR3: CASSDSSGGANVLTF
DNA: TGTGCCAGCAGTGACTCTTCGGGAGGGGCCAACGTCCTGACTTTC

D: TRBD1
size: -
J: TRBJ1-1
V: TRBV30
CDR3: CAWSSGTGSAVTEAFF
DNA: TGTGCCTGGAGTTCTGGGACAGGGAGCGCGGTCACTGAAGCTTTCTTT

D: -
size: -
J: TRBJ2-2
V: TRBV18
CDR3: CASSPAGTNTGELFF
DNA: TGTGCCAGCTCACCAGCCGGGACTAACACCGGGGAGCTGTTTTTT

D: TRBD1
size: once
J: TRBJ1-4
V: TRBV28
CDR3: CASRSPRQGWSLFEKLFF
DNA: TGTGCCAGCAGATCCCCCAGACAGGGTTGGTCTTTATTCGAAAAACTGTTTTTT

D: TRBD2
size: -
J: TRBJ2-1
V: TRBV4-3
CDR3: CASSQGLAGSKYNEQFF
DNA: TGCGCCAGCAGCCAAGGACTAGCGGGATCAAAGTACAATGAGCAGTTCTTC

D: -
size: -
J: TRBJ2-1
V: TRBV6-5
CDR3: CASSYSTGGWQFF
DNA: TGTGCCAGCAGTTACTCTACAGGAGGGTGGCAGTTCTTC

D: -
size: -
J: TRBJ2-3
V: TRBV7-2
CDR3: CASARAPRTDTQYF
DNA: TGTGCCAGCGCTAGAGCGCCCCGCACAGATACGCAGTATTTT

D: -
size: -
J: TRBJ1-1
V: TRBV7-6
CDR3: CASSLFEGTEAFF
DNA: TGTGCCAGCAGCTTATTTGAGGGCACTGAAGCTTTCTTT

D: -
size: -
J: TRBJ2-7
V: TRBV6-4
CDR3: CASSETSAGEQYF
DNA: TGTGCCAGCAGTGAGACCAGCGCTGGTGAGCAGTACTTC

D: TRBD1
size: once
J: TRBJ2-5
V: TRBV5-1
CDR3: CASSGQGALGETQYF
DNA: TGCGCCAGCAGCGGACAGGGGGCGCTTGGGGAGACCCAGTACTTC

D: TRBD1
size: -
J: TRBJ2-6
V: TRBV6-1
CDR3: CASSEEGAGDAGANVLTF
DNA: TGTGCCAGCAGTGAAGAGGGGGCAGGGGACGCTGGGGCCAACGTCCTGACTTTC

D: TRBD2
size: -
J: TRBJ2-3
V: TRBV27
CDR3: CASSLTSGDGDTQYF
DNA: TGTGCCAGCAGTTTGACTAGCGGGGATGGGGATACGCAGTATTTT

D: -
size: few
J: TRBJ1-2
V: TRBV11-2
CDR3: CASSLAGPGAGGYTF
DNA: TGTGCCAGCAGCTTAGCGGGGCCAGGGGCGGGTGGCTACACCTTC

D: TRBD1
size: -
J: TRBJ1-1
V: TRBV29-1
CDR3: CSTRDRVGEAFF
DNA: TGCAGCACCCGGGACAGGGTAGGTGAAGCTTTCTTT

D: -
size: -
J: TRBJ1-2
V: TRBV6-5
CDR3: CASSSDRQAGGYTF
DNA: TGTGCCAGCAGTTCGGACAGACAGGCAGGGGGCTACACCTTC

D: -
size: -
J: TRBJ2-1
V: TRBV6-6
CDR3: CASKLPDNEQFF
DNA: TGTGCCAGCAAGCTACCTGACAATGAGCAGTTCTTC

D: TRBD1
size: -
J: TRBJ2-1
V: TRBV30
CDR3: CAWLGQGLYNEQFF
DNA: TGTGCGTGGTTGGGACAGGGTTTATACAATGAGCAGTTCTTC

D: TRBD2
size: -
J: TRBJ2-5
V: TRBV6-4
CDR3: CASSEGTTGPETQYF
DNA: TGTGCCAGCAGTGAAGGGACTACGGGCCCAGAGACCCAGTACTTC

D: -
size: -
J: TRBJ2-5
V: TRBV11-2
CDR3: CASSLDPLASYQETQYF
DNA: TGTGCCAGCAGCTTAGACCCGCTAGCGAGTTACCAAGAGACCCAGTACTTC

D: -
size: -
J: TRBJ1-5
V: TRBV28
CDR3: CASATRVSSNQPQHF
DNA: TGTGCCAGCGCGACCAGGGTTTCTAGCAATCAGCCCCAGCATTTT

D: -
size: -
J: TRBJ2-7
V: TRBV6-5
CDR3: CASSYSAGTYEQYF
DNA: TGTGCCAGCAGTTACTCCGCAGGCACCTACGAGCAGTACTTC

D: TRBD2
size: -
J: TRBJ2-1
V: TRBV6-6
CDR3: CASILRDSPGGEQFF
DNA: TGTGCCAGCATTCTCCGGGACTCCCCGGGGGGTGAGCAGTTCTTC